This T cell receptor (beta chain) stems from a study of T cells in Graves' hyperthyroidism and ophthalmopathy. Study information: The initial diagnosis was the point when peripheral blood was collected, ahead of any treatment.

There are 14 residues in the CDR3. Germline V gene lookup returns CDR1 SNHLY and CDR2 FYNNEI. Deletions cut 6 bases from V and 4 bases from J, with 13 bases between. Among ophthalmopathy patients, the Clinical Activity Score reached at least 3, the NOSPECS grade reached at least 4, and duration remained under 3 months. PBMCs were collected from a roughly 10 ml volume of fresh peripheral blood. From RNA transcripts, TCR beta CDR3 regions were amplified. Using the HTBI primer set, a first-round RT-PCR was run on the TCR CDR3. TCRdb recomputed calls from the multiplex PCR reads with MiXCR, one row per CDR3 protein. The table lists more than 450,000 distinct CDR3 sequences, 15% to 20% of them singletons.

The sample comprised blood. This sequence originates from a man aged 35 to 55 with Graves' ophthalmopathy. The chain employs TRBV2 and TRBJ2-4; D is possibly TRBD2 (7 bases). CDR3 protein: CASSEQGGKNIQYF. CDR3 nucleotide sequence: TGTGCCAGCAGCGAACAGGGAGGGAAAAACATTCAGTACTTC. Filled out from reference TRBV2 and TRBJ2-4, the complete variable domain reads EPEVTQTPSHQVTQMGQEVILRCVPISNHLYFYWYRQILGQKVEFLVSFYNNEISEKSEIFDDQFSVERPDGSNFTLKIRSTKLEDSAMYFCASSEQGGKNIQYFGAGTRLSVL.